These 26 T cell receptor beta chains were sequenced from one sample in a study of T cell repertoires in cytomegalovirus infection. A single record per CDR3 protein comes from TCRdb applying MiXCR to the reads. The sample shows hundreds of thousands of distinct CDR3 sequences, roughly 30% of them seen only once. These TCRs' antigens remain unknown. The sequencing used cultured CD8+ T cells from PBMCs, collected from culture after CMV antigen stimulation. The receptors were sampled from a human donor in good health (CMV status not recorded). Some clones in this sample may be carry-over from other donors' samples.

This clonotype was recorded a few times. V gene TRBV12-3 or TRBV12-4 combines with J gene TRBJ1-5; 8 bases are shared with TRBD1. The CDR3 sequence is 15 residues long. V lost 3 bases to trimming and J lost 1 base; unmatched junction nucleotides: 2. In nucleotides, the CDR3 is TGTGCCAGCAGTTTGACAGGGGTAAGCAATCAGCCCCAGCATTTT. Translation: CASSLTGVSNQPQHF.

The V gene is TRBV25-1, the J gene TRBJ1-4; D is undetermined. Trimming removed 4 bases from V and 4 bases from J, with 19 bases in between. The CDR3 totals 17 residues. CDR1 and CDR2 (germline): MGHDK, SYGVNS. The CDR3 region is CASSGTQVGTFNEKLFF. CDR3 coding DNA: TGTGCCAGCAGTGGAACGCAAGTTGGCACCTTTAATGAAAAACTGTTTTTT. The full variable domain, its missing parts supplied by reference TRBV25-1 and TRBJ1-4, is EADIYQTPRYLVIGTGKKITLECSQTMGHDKMYWYQQDPGMELHLIHYSYGVNSTEKGDLSSESTVSRIRTEHFPLTLESARPSHTSQYLCASSGTQVGTFNEKLFFGSGTQLSVL.

This clonotype appeared a single time. V and J are TRBV12-5 and TRBJ2-1, with 10 bases aligning to TRBD1. J gave up 5 bases and V 5 bases, and 6 bases lay outside the gene matches. The CDR3 contains 15 residues. In germline, CDR1 is LGHNT, CDR2 FRNRAP. CDR3 sequence reads: CASGNPGQGNNEQFF. The CDR3 nucleotides are TGTGCTAGTGGTAATCCGGGACAGGGGAACAATGAGCAGTTCTTC.

The V call is TRBV7-6, the J call TRBJ2-1, with 8 bases that match TRBD2. J lost 8 bases, V lost 4 bases, and 7 bases had no gene match. CDR1 SGHVS and CDR2 FNYEAQ come from the germline V gene. This CDR3 comprises 14 residues. This CDR3 reads CASSSGGGGDEQFF. CDR3 DNA: TGTGCCAGCAGCTCCGGGGGGGGAGGCGATGAGCAGTTCTTC.

J is TRBJ2-7 and V is TRBV6-1; D remains unclear. The CDR3 sequence is 17 residues long. Per germline, CDR1 MNHNS and CDR2 SASEGT. V was clipped by 0 bases and J by 2 bases, with 17 bases between them. CDR3 protein: CASSEARALRLAYEQYF. CDR3 nucleotide sequence: TGTGCCAGCAGTGAAGCAAGGGCCCTTCGGTTAGCCTACGAGCAGTACTTC.

The chain carries TRBV12-3 or TRBV12-4 and TRBJ2-3; 9 bases agree with TRBD2. The CDR3 length is 18 residues. With V trimmed by 4 bases and J by 7 bases, 18 bases remained unmatched. The CDR3 DNA is TGTGCCAGCAGTTCTGGGGGAATGAGCGGGGGGCCCGGGAATACGCAGTATTTT. Its translation: CASSSGGMSGGPGNTQYF.

The gene calls are TRBV3-1 and TRBJ1-1; D uncertain. CDR1 is LGHDT, CDR2 YNNKEL, per germline (reference sequence). The CDR3 has 12 amino acids. Trimming removed 1 base from V and 8 bases from J, with 8 bases in between. CDR3 nucleotides: TGTGCCAGCAGCCAAGTAACAAGAGAAGCTTTCTTT. Its translation is CASSQVTREAFF.

This clonotype has just a few counts. This chain uses TRBV6-5 with TRBJ1-1; 9 nucleotides line up with TRBD1. The germline V gene has CDR1 MNHEY and CDR2 SVGAGI. After removal of 4 bases from V and 1 base from J, the junction contained 7 bases not matched to a gene. The CDR3 runs to 16 residues. CDR3: CASSLTQGARNTEAFF. The CDR3 DNA reads as TGTGCCAGCAGTTTGACACAGGGGGCACGGAACACTGAAGCTTTCTTT.

This rearrangement joins TRBV4-1 to TRBJ1-2; no clear D gene. Trimming left V 0 bases short and J 1 base short, with 9 bases between. Germline V gene sequence: CDR1 MGHRA, CDR2 YSYEKL. The CDR3 has 15 amino acids. CDR3 residues: CASSQEGRINYGYTF. Here the CDR3 DNA reads TGCGCCAGCAGCCAAGAAGGCCGGATTAACTATGGCTACACCTTC.

The chain recombines TRBV4-1 with TRBJ1-5; 10 nucleotides align to TRBD1. V shed 2 bases, J shed 1 base, and the junction held 5 bases outside the gene matches. The CDR3 loop spans 17 amino acids. Germline V gene lookup returns CDR1 MGHRA and CDR2 YSYEKL. CDR3 loop: CASSQKWTGGSNQPQHF. CDR3 in DNA: TGCGCCAGCAGCCAAAAATGGACAGGGGGAAGCAATCAGCCCCAGCATTTT.

This clonotype was recorded a few times. The J gene is TRBJ1-4, the V gene TRBV7-9, with a weak D call TRBD1 (6 bases). The germline gives CDR1 SEHNR, CDR2 FQNEAQ (reference sequence). The V end was cut by 8 bases, the J end by 13 bases, with 17 bases between. The CDR3 loop spans 12 amino acids. Here the CDR3 reads CASQLTGNRLFF. CDR3 DNA sequence: TGTGCCAGCCAGCTTACAGGGAATCGACTGTTTTTT. Combining the CDR3 with reference TRBV7-9 and TRBJ1-4 gives the whole variable domain DTGVSQNPRHKITKRGQNVTFRCDPISEHNRLYWYRQTLGQGPEFLTYFQNEAQLEKSRLLSDRFSAERPKGSFSTLEIQRTEQGDSAMYLCASQLTGNRLFFGSGTQLSVL.

V usage is TRBV27 and J usage is TRBJ1-1; D is unclear. Germline CDR1 reads MNHEY; CDR2 reads SMNVEV (reference sequence). The CDR3 is 14 amino acids. Trimming stripped 8 bases from V and 5 bases from J, with 18 bases between. CDR3 bases: TGTGCCAGCCTCCCCGGCGGCAGGCCTACTGAAGCTTTCTTT. Its translation: CASLPGGRPTEAFF.

This clonotype has more than one count but fewer than ten. The genes are TRBV19 and TRBJ1-5; D is perhaps TRBD1 (5 bases). The CDR3 has 14 residues. Trimming removed 5 bases at V and 5 bases at J, with 13 bases between. CDR1 is LNHDA and CDR2 is SQIVND in the germline V gene (reference sequence). The CDR3 reads CASSPEGIYQPQHF. The CDR3 DNA is TGTGCCAGTAGTCCTGAGGGGATTTATCAGCCCCAGCATTTT.

This clonotype has just a few counts. The CDR3 spells CASSQAEMWGLEQFF. The CDR3 nucleotides are TGCGCCAGCAGCCAGGCCGAGATGTGGGGTCTTGAGCAGTTCTTC. The chain has TRBV4-1 and TRBJ2-1, with D hard to call. V lost 3 bases and J lost 9, with 18 bases in between. Germline assignment: CDR1 MGHRA and CDR2 YSYEKL. This CDR3 has 15 residues.

The chain has TRBV7-9 and TRBJ1-1, with TRBD1 matching 9 bases. Per the germline V gene, CDR1 is SEHNR and CDR2 is FQNEAQ (reference sequence). Unmatched junction bases numbered 14, after V lost 4 bases and J lost 8 bases. The CDR3 is 16 residues long. CDR3 amino acids: CASSSRQGVKRSEAFF. Here the CDR3 DNA reads TGTGCCAGCAGCTCCCGACAGGGGGTTAAGCGTAGCGAAGCTTTCTTT.

This clonotype has a handful of counts. The genes are TRBV11-2 and TRBJ1-3, with D unclear. The CDR3 is 15 amino acids. Trimming shortened V by 3 bases and J by 1 base, and 10 bases separated the two germline ends. Germline assignment: CDR1 SGHAT and CDR2 FQNNGV. The CDR3 bases are TGTGCCAGCAGCTTGTTGGGGTTTTCTGGAAACACCATATATTTT. Translating it yields CASSLLGFSGNTIYF.

The genes are TRBV24-1 and TRBJ2-3, with 10 positions matching TRBD2. This CDR3 has 14 amino acids. The germline V gene encodes CDR1 KGHDR and CDR2 SFDVKD. With V trimmed by 10 bases and J by 6 bases, 9 bases remained unmatched. The CDR3: CATSGGGFYDTQYF. In nucleotides, the CDR3 is TGTGCCACAAGCGGGGGGGGATTTTACGATACGCAGTATTTT.

The V gene is TRBV4-1, the J gene TRBJ1-4; D perhaps matches TRBD1 (5 bases). Looked up from germline, CDR1 is MGHRA and CDR2 is YSYEKL. The V end was cut by 0 bases, the J end by 5 bases, with 16 bases between. The length of the CDR3 is 17 residues. This CDR3 is CASSQDLPGTDNEKLFF. The CDR3 nucleotides are TGCGCCAGCAGCCAAGATTTGCCCGGGACGGACAATGAAAAACTGTTTTTT.

This clonotype has more than one count but fewer than ten. This chain links TRBV2 with TRBJ2-1; maybe TRBD1 (6 bases). The germline gives CDR1 SNHLY, CDR2 FYNNEI. The length of the CDR3 is 11 residues. Trimming stripped 5 bases from V and 9 bases from J, with 8 bases between. CDR3 sequence (DNA): TGTGCCAGCAGTAACAGGGTTGAGCAGTTCTTC. Residues: CASSNRVEQFF. The full variable domain, with the rest looked up from reference TRBV2 and TRBJ2-1, is EPEVTQTPSHQVTQMGQEVILRCVPISNHLYFYWYRQILGQKVEFLVSFYNNEISEKSEIFDDQFSVERPDGSNFTLKIRSTKLEDSAMYFCASSNRVEQFFGPGTRLTVL.

This chain connects TRBV20-1 to TRBJ2-7; D might be TRBD1 (6 bases). V was shortened by 0 bases and J by 0 bases, with 15 bases between the two germline ends. Germline V gene data show CDR1 as DFQATT and CDR2 as SNEGSKA (reference sequence). The CDR3 consists of 16 residues. The CDR3 DNA reads as TGCAGTGCTAGAGATCGATTCAGGGGCATCTCCTACGAGCAGTACTTC. This encodes CSARDRFRGISYEQYF.

The rearrangement joins TRBV4-3 to TRBJ1-4; perhaps TRBD1 as D (5 bases). From germline, CDR1 is LGHNA and CDR2 YSLEER. This CDR3 spans 18 amino acids. V lost 1 base and J lost 0, with 15 bases in between. For the CDR3, the DNA is TGCGCCAGCAGCCAAGCCTTTACAGGTGCCACAACTAATGAAAAACTGTTTTTT. Translating gives CASSQAFTGATTNEKLFF.

This clonotype was picked up a small number of times. V usage is TRBV12-3 or TRBV12-4 and J usage is TRBJ2-2; 12 nucleotides agree with TRBD2. Losses at the gene ends were 5 bases for V and 6 bases for J; bases not matched to a gene: 13. The CDR3 contains 18 residues. The CDR3 nucleotides read TGTGCCAGCAGTCTTGTTCTAGCGGGGGGGGCCGAGGCCGGGGAGCTGTTTTTT. Translating gives CASSLVLAGGAEAGELFF.

CDR3 nucleotide sequence: TGTGCCAGCTCACCGGGGCCCGTTGCGTTGGACACTGAAGCTTTCTTT. Protein sequence: CASSPGPVALDTEAFF. The chain combines TRBV18 with TRBJ1-1; a weak D match, TRBD1 (5 bases). CDR3 length: 16 residues. Trimming removed 3 bases from V and 3 bases from J, with 17 bases in between. Germline V gene lookup returns CDR1 KGHSH and CDR2 LQKENI.

This clonotype has just a few counts. V and J are TRBV19 and TRBJ2-7; the D is unclear. Trimming took 3 bases from V and 5 from J, leaving 11 bases between them. CDR1 and CDR2 (germline): LNHDA, SQIVND (reference sequence). This CDR3 comprises 13 residues. The CDR3 DNA is TGTGCCAGTAGTATGACTGGGGTTGACGAGCAGTACGTC. It translates to CASSMTGVDEQYV.

V is TRBV7-4 and J is TRBJ1-1, with D tentatively TRBD1 (5 bases). Germline V CDR1 and CDR2: SGHVT, SQSDAQ. With 4 bases removed from V and 10 bases from J, the gap between germline ends came to 19 bases. CDR3 length: 14 residues. In nucleotides, the CDR3 is TGTGCCAGCAGCTCCCCCCAGGGCTCTGGGGGAGCTTTCTTT. It is translated as CASSSPQGSGGAFF.

V is TRBV12-3 or TRBV12-4 and J is TRBJ2-1, with a tentative D call TRBD1 (6 bases). CDR3 length: 15 amino acids. V was pared by 7 bases and J by 7 bases, with 20 bases between. CDR3 protein: CASKRGTGQTNEQFF. The CDR3 region has the DNA TGTGCCAGCAAGAGGGGGACCGGGCAAACAAATGAGCAGTTCTTC.